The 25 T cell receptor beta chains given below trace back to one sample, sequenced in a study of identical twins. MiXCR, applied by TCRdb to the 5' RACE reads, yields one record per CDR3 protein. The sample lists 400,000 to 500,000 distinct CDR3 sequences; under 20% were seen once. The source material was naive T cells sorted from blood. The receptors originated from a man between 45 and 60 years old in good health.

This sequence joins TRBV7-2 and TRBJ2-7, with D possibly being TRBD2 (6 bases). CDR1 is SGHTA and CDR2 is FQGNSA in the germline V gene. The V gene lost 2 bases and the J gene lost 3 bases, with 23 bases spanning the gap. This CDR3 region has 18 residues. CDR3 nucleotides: TGTGCCAGCAGCTTATCATTCGGCGGGTCGGGGGATCTCTACGAGCAGTACTTC. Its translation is CASSLSFGGSGDLYEQYF.

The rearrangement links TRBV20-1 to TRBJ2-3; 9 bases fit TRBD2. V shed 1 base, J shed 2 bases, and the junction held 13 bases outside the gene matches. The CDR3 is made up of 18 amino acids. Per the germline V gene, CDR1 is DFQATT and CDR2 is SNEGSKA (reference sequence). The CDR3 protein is CSARGTTPGLAVTDTQYF. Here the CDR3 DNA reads TGCAGTGCTAGAGGAACAACCCCGGGACTAGCCGTCACAGATACGCAGTATTTT.

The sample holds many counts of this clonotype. The CDR3: CASRYSAGPNEQFF. CDR3 DNA: TGTGCCAGCCGCTACTCGGCGGGCCCCAATGAGCAGTTCTTC. V and J are TRBV12-3 or TRBV12-4 and TRBJ2-1, with D possibly matching TRBD2 (5 bases). This CDR3 region has 14 residues. V was shortened by 8 bases and J by 6 bases, with 17 bases between the two germline ends.

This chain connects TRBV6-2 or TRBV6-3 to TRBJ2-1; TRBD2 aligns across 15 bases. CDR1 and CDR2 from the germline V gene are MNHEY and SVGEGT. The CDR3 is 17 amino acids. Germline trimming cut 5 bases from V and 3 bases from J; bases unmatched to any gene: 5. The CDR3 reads CASSGLAGGPRYNEQFF. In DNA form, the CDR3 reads TGTGCCAGCAGTGGACTAGCGGGAGGGCCCCGCTACAATGAGCAGTTCTTC.

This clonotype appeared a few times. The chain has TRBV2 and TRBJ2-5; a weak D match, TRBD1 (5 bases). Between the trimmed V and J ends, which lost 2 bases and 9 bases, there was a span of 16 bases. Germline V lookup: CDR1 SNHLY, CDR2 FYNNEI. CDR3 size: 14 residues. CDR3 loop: CASSESRQSVAQYF. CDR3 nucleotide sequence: TGTGCCAGCAGTGAATCTCGACAGTCTGTGGCCCAGTACTTC.

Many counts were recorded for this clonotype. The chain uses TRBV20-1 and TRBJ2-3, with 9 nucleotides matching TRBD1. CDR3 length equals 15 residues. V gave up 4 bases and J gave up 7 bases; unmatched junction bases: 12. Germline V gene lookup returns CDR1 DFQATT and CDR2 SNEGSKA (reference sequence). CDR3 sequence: CSAKLGTGFVNTQYF. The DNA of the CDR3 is TGCAGTGCTAAACTAGGGACAGGGTTTGTTAATACGCAGTATTTT.

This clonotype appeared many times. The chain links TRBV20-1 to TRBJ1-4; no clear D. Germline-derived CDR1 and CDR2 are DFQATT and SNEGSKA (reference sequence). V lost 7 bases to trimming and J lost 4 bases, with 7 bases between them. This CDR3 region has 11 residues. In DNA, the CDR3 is TGCAGTGTGGTGATTAATGAAAAACTGTTTTTT. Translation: CSVVINEKLFF.

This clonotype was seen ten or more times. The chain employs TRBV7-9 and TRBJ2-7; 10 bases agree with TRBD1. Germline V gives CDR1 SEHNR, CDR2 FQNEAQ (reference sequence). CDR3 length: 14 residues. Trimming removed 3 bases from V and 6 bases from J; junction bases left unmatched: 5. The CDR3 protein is CASSFSGTGAEQYF. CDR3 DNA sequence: TGTGCCAGCAGCTTCTCCGGGACAGGGGCCGAGCAGTACTTC.

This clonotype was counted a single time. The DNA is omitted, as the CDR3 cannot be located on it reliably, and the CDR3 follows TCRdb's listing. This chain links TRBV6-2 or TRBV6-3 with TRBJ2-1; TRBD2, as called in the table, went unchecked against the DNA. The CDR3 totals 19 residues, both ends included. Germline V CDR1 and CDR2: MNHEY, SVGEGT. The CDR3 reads CASSTSGSGPRGSYNEQFF.

The CDR3: CASSLGRTETQYF. In DNA form, the CDR3 reads TGCGCCAGCAGCTTGGGCAGGACGGAGACCCAGTACTTC. The J gene is TRBJ2-5, the V gene TRBV5-1; D gene unclear. Germline V gene sequence: CDR1 SGHRS, CDR2 YFSETQ. The ends were cut back, 0 bases at V and 5 bases at J, with 8 bases in the middle. This CDR3 region has 13 residues.

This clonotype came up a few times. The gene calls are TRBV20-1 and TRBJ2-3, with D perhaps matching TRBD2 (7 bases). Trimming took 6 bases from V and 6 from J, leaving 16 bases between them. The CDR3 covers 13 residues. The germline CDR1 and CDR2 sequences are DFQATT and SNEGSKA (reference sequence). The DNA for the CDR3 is TGCAGTGCCCCGAGAGGGGGGGGGGATACGCAGTATTTT. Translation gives CSAPRGGGDTQYF.

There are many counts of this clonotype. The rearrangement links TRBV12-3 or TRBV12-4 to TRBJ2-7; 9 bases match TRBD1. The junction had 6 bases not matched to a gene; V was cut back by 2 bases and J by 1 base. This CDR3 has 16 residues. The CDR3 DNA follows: TGTGCCAGCAGTTTACAAGGGACAGGGATTTCCTACGAGCAGTACTTC. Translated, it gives CASSLQGTGISYEQYF.

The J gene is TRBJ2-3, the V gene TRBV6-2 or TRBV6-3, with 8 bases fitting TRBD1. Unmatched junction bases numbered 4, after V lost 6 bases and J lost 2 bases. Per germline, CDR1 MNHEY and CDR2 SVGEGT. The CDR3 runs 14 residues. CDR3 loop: CASSRDRFTDTQYF. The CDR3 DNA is TGTGCCAGCAGCAGGGACAGGTTCACAGATACGCAGTATTTT.

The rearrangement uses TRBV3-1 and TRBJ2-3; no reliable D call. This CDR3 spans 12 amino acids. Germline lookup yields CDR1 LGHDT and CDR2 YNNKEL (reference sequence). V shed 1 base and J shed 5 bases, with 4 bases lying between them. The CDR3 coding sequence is TGTGCCAGCAGCCAAGTATTAGATACGCAGTATTTT. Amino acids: CASSQVLDTQYF.

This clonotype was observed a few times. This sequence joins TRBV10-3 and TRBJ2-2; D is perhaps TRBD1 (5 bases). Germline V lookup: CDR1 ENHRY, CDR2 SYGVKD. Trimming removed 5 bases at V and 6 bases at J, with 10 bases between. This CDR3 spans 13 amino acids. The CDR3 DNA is TGTGCCATCAGTTCCCAGGGTGCCGGGGAGCTGTTTTTT. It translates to CAISSQGAGELFF.

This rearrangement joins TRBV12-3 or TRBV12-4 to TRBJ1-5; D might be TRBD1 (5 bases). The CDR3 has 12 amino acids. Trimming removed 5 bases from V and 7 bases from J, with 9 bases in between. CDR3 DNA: TGTGCCAGCAGTCGGGGCAGCCAGCCCCAGCATTTT. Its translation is CASSRGSQPQHF.

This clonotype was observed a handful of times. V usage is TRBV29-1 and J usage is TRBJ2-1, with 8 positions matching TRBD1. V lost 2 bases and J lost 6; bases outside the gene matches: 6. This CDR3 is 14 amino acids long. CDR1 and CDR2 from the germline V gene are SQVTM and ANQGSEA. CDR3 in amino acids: CSVEPRGLPNEQFF. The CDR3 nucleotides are TGCAGCGTTGAACCCAGGGGGCTACCCAATGAGCAGTTCTTC.

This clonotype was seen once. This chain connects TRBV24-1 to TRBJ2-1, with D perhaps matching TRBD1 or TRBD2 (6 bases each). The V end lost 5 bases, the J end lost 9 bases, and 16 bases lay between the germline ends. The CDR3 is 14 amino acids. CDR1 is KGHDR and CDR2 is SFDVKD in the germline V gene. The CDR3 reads CATSVHSGAGEQFF. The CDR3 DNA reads TGTGCCACCAGTGTTCACTCGGGGGCTGGTGAGCAGTTCTTC.

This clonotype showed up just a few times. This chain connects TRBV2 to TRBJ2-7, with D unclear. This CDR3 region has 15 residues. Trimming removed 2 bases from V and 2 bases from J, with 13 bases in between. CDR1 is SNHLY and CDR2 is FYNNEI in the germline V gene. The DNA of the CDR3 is TGTGCCAGCAGTGAATGGCTCAGGCTCACCTACGAGCAGTACTTC. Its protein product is CASSEWLRLTYEQYF.

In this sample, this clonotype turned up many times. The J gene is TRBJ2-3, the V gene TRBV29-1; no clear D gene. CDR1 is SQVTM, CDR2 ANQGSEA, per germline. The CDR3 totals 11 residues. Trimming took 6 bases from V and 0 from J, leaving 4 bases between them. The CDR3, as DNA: TGCAGCGTCCATAGCACAGATACGCAGTATTTT. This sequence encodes CSVHSTDTQYF.

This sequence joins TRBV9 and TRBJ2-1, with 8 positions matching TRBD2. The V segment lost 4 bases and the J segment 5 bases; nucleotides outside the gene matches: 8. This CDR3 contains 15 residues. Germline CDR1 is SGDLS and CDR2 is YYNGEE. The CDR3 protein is CASSTAGDWDNEQFF. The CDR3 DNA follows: TGTGCCAGCAGCACAGCGGGAGACTGGGACAATGAGCAGTTCTTC.

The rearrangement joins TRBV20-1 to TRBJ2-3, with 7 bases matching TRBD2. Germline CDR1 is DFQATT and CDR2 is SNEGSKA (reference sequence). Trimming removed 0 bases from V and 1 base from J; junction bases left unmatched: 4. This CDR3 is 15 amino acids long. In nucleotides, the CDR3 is TGCAGTGCTAGAGATGGGGCGGGGGGCACAGATACGCAGTATTTT. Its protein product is CSARDGAGGTDTQYF.

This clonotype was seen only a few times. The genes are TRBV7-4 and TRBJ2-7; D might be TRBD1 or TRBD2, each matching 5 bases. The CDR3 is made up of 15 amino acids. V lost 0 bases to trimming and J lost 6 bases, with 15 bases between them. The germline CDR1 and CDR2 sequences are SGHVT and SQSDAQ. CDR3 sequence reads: CASSLALRDGGEQYF. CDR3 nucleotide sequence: TGTGCCAGCAGCTTAGCGCTTCGGGATGGGGGCGAGCAGTACTTC.

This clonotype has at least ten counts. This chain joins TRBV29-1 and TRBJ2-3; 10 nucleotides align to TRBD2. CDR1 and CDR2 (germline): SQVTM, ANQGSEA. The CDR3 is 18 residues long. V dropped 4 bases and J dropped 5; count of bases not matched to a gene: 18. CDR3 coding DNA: TGCAGCGTTGTTCTAGCGGGAGTCGTTACCCCACCGGTAGATACGCAGTATTTT. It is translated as CSVVLAGVVTPPVDTQYF.

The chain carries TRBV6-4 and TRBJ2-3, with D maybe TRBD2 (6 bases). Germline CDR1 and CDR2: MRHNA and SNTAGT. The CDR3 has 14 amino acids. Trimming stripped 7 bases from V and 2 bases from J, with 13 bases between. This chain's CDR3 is CASIAGRSTDTQYF. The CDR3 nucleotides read TGTGCCAGCATCGCGGGACGCTCCACAGATACGCAGTATTTT.